The sequence of this T cell receptor (beta chain) was determined in a study of T cells after somatic rescue of genetic block (dated by TCRdb to the early 2020s). Context from the whole study: The study assessed how robust, over the long term, a T-cell system was when the system had developed through somatic rescue of a genetic block in T-cell development.

Germline trimming amounts to 0 bases on V and 5 bases on J, with 8 as the count of junction bases outside the gene matches. Reading the germline V gene gives CDR1 SNHLY and CDR2 FYNNEI. Measured from the cysteine to the phenylalanine, the CDR3 is 16 residues long. Only the CDR3 region is kept as DNA, spanning 48 bases read in frame from base 1. Library creation used the immunoSEQ multiplex PCR assay. TCRdb took this table from immuneACCESS and kept in-frame rearrangements with V and J called. Such tables lack part of the clones; where checked against another copy, unresolved V genes explain under half of the gap, and the rest is unexplained. The sample table contains roughly 110,000 clones; only one count was recorded for about nine tenths of them. More than 1.4% of the sample is taken by the ten largest. A remark on this clone: Its specific antigen is unknown. Within one base of it there is no much larger clone, and no base qualities were kept.

The V and J genes are TRBV2 and TRBJ1-1; TRBD1 matches 8 bases in the middle. The clonotype comes from a woman aged 18-29 years. What was sequenced was peripheral blood mononuclear cells (PBMCs). The CDR3 reads as follows: CASSEALDRVETEAFF. The DNA sequence reads TGTGCCAGCAGTGAAGCCCTGGACAGGGTTGAAACTGAAGCTTTCTTT.